Shown below are 12 T cell receptor beta chains from a single sample sequenced in a study of sequential checkpoint blockade in melanoma. Specified treatment: randomized to nivolumab then ipilimumab (arm A) or the reverse (arm B). The table came from immunoSEQ multiplex PCR; TCRdb's copy has only in-frame clones and leaves some out. The sample carries 20,000 to 25,000 clones, nearly 70% recorded once. Source: CD8+ T cells sorted from blood (inferred from file names), taken from a patient given nivolumab and ipilimumab in sequence. These receptors came from a human donor with melanoma.

This sequence joins TRBV6-5 and TRBJ2-7; possibly TRBD1 for D (6 bases). V shed 0 bases and J shed 5 bases, with 8 bases lying between them. This CDR3 is 13 amino acids long. Germline-derived CDR1 and CDR2 are MNHEY and SVGAGI. The CDR3 reads CASSYSGTNEQYF. The DNA for the CDR3 is TGTGCCAGCAGTTACTCCGGGACAAACGAGCAGTACTTC.

The rearrangement uses TRBV4-2 and TRBJ2-3; D possibly corresponds to TRBD2 (6 bases). Trimming shortened V by 4 bases and J by 0 bases, and 20 bases separated the two germline ends. CDR1 is LGHNA and CDR2 is YNFKEQ in the germline V gene. The CDR3 runs to 18 residues. CDR3 region: CASSPISLSGPSTDTQYF. The CDR3 DNA reads as TGTGCCAGCAGCCCGATTTCGCTTAGCGGTCCTAGCACAGATACGCAGTATTTT.

This sequence joins TRBV6-6 and TRBJ1-5; D gene uncertain. The V end was cut by 0 bases, the J end by 6 bases, with 6 bases between. Germline CDR1 and CDR2: MNHNY and SVGAGI (reference sequence). This CDR3 region has 13 residues. The CDR3 region is CASSYSLRQPQHF. The CDR3, as DNA: TGTGCCAGCAGTTACTCCCTACGTCAGCCCCAGCATTTT.

This clone was seen a few times. The V call is TRBV6-1, the J call TRBJ1-6; D not resolved. Germline assignment: CDR1 MNHNS and CDR2 SASEGT. Between the trimmed V and J ends, which lost 6 bases and 7 bases, there was a span of 16 bases. The CDR3 contains 15 residues. CDR3 sequence: CASRALLGGNSPLHF. DNA for the CDR3: TGTGCCAGCAGAGCTCTCTTAGGAGGGAATTCACCCCTCCACTTT.

A note on this clone: The same CDR3 is also encoded by other DNA sequences in this sample. The chain recombines TRBV2 with TRBJ2-2; D might be TRBD2 (6 bases). The germline V gene has CDR1 SNHLY and CDR2 FYNNEI. The CDR3 runs to 14 residues. Trimming pared 4 bases from V and 2 bases from J, leaving 8 bases between. The CDR3 nucleotides are TGTGCCAGCAGTGGGGACTCCAACACCGGGGAGCTGTTTTTT. It is translated as CASSGDSNTGELFF.

The rearrangement joins TRBV5-6 to TRBJ2-7; 11 positions match TRBD1. Germline V gene sequence: CDR1 SGHDT, CDR2 YYEEEE. V was clipped by 4 bases and J by 4 bases; unmatched bases: 4. The CDR3 has 14 residues. This CDR3 is CASSGGDRGYEQYF. The CDR3 nucleotides read TGTGCCAGCAGCGGGGGGGACAGGGGGTACGAGCAGTACTTC.

The chain joins TRBV7-2 to TRBJ2-7, with a possible D match to TRBD1 (6 bases). V dropped 3 bases and J dropped 3 bases, with 9 bases sitting between them. Germline V gene data show CDR1 as SGHTA and CDR2 as FQGNSA. The CDR3 contains 13 residues. The CDR3 region is CASSLNRVYEQYV. Written as DNA, the CDR3 is TGTGCCAGCAGCTTGAACAGGGTCTACGAGCAGTACGTC.

This clone was observed a single time. The V gene is TRBV6-4, the J gene TRBJ2-6; 8 bases fit TRBD1. The CDR3 sequence is 16 residues long. Trimming cost V 2 bases and J 0 bases; bases outside gene matches: 0. The germline V gene has CDR1 MRHNA and CDR2 SNTAGT. In DNA, the CDR3 is TGTGCCAGCAGTGACACAGGGGGCTCTGGGGCCAACGTCCTGACTTTC. Its protein product is CASSDTGGSGANVLTF.

In its sample, this clone was seen a few times. This sequence joins TRBV7-9 and TRBJ2-5, with TRBD1 as a possible D gene (6 bases). This CDR3 contains 14 residues. The germline CDR1 and CDR2 sequences are SEHNR and FQNEAQ (reference sequence). V gave up 11 bases and J gave up 5 bases, with 21 bases separating them. The CDR3 loop reads CAVLPRDTGETQYF. As DNA, the CDR3 is TGTGCCGTCCTACCTAGGGACACGGGGGAGACCCAGTACTTC.

The V gene is TRBV18, the J gene TRBJ2-7, with D possibly matching TRBD1 (6 bases). V was shortened by 2 bases and J by 8 bases, with 13 bases between the two germline ends. The germline V gene encodes CDR1 KGHSH and CDR2 LQKENI. The CDR3 is made up of 13 amino acids. The CDR3 nucleotides read TGTGCCAGCTCACCAGACGCAGGGGTCCAGCAGTACTTC. It is translated as CASSPDAGVQQYF.

This clone occurred a few times. The CDR3 DNA sequence: TGTGCTAGTGGTCCGCCGACAGGGGGGGTCCAAGAGACCCAGTACTTC. Its protein product is CASGPPTGGVQETQYF. The rearrangement uses TRBV12-5 and TRBJ2-5, with 9 bases lining up with TRBD1. The germline gives CDR1 LGHNT, CDR2 FRNRAP. Trimming at V came to 5 bases and at J to 1 base, leaving 8 bases not matched to a gene. CDR3 length: 16 amino acids.

The chain joins TRBV4-3 to TRBJ1-4, with D perhaps matching TRBD1 (5 bases). This CDR3 has 13 residues. Trimming removed 3 bases at V and 10 bases at J, with 12 bases between. CDR1 is LGHNA and CDR2 is YSLEER in the germline V gene. The CDR3 sequence: CASSQGTGGKLFF. The CDR3 DNA sequence: TGCGCCAGCAGCCAGGGCACGGGGGGAAAACTGTTTTTT.